One T cell receptor (beta chain) is described in this entry. The sample carries other DNA sequences with the same CDR3. The data stem from a study of blood T cell repertoires in COVID-19. Study context: T cells, B-cell-depleted T cells, or PBMCs supplied cDNA or gDNA.

The CDR3 loop spans 15 amino acids. V gave up 6 bases and J gave up 2 bases, with 11 bases separating them. Germline V gene data show CDR1 as LNHDA and CDR2 as SQIVND (reference sequence). Authors' methods: Estimation of nucleated cell counts relied on the amplification of reference gene primers. Produced via immunoSEQ multiplex PCR; TCRdb's table is partial and in-frame only. V and J calls and clone size are those listed in that table; D and trimming were worked out from the DNA. The sample yields 100,000 to 110,000 clones, about 85% seen once. Sequencing was carried out using peripheral blood. The TCR comes from a man aged 45 to 65 with active or convalescent COVID-19. The V gene is TRBV19, the J gene TRBJ2-6; D might be TRBD2 (5 bases). Here the CDR3 reads CASSSGRAGANVLTF. The CDR3, as DNA: TGTGCCAGTAGCAGCGGCCGGGCTGGGGCCAACGTCCTGACTTTC.